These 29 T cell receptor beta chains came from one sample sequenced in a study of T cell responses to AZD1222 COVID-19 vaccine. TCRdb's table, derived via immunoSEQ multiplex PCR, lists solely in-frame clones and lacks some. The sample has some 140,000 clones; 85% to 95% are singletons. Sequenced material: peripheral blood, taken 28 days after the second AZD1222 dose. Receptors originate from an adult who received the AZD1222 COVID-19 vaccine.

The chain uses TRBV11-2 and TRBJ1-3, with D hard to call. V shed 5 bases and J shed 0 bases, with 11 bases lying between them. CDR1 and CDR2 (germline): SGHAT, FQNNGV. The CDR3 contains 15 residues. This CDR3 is CASSPRPSSGNTIYF. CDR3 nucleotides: TGTGCCAGCAGCCCCCGACCCAGCTCTGGAAACACCATATATTTT. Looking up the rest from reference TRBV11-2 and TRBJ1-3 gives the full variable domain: EAGVAQSPRYKIIEKRQSVAFWCNPISGHATLYWYQQILGQGPKLLIQFQNNGVVDDSQLPKDRFSAERLKGVDSTLKIQPAKLEDSAVYLCASSPRPSSGNTIYFGEGSWLTVV.

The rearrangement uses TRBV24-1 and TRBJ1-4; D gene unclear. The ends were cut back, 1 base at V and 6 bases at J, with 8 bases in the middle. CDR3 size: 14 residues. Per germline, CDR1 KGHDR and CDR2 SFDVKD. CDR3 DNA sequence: TGTGCCACCAGTGATTTTTGGGTTGATGAAAAACTGTTTTTT. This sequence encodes CATSDFWVDEKLFF.

CDR3 sequence reads: CASSHGNQPQHF. CDR3 bases: TGTGCCAGCAGCCACGGGAATCAGCCCCAGCATTTT. This rearrangement joins TRBV3-1 (or the pseudogene TRBV3-2) to TRBJ1-5; D gene unclear. V gave up 3 bases and J gave up 4 bases, with 4 bases separating them. In germline, CDR1 is LGHDT, CDR2 YNNKEL (reference sequence). The CDR3 contains 12 residues.

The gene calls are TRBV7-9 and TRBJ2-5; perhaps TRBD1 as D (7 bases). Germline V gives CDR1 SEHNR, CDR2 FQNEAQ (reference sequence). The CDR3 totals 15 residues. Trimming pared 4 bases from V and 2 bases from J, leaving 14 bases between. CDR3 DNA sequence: TGTGCCAGCAGCTCGCGGGACAGTCTACAAGAGACCCAGTACTTC. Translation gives CASSSRDSLQETQYF. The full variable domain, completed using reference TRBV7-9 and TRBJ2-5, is DTGVSQNPRHKITKRGQNVTFRCDPISEHNRLYWYRQTLGQGPEFLTYFQNEAQLEKSRLLSDRFSAERPKGSFSTLEIQRTEQGDSAMYLCASSSRDSLQETQYFGPGTRLLVL.

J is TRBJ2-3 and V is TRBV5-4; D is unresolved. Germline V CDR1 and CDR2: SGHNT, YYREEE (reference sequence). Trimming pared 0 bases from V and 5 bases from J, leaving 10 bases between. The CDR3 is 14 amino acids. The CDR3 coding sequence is TGTGCCAGCAGCTTGGATAGTACAGTAGATACGCAGTATTTT. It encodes CASSLDSTVDTQYF.

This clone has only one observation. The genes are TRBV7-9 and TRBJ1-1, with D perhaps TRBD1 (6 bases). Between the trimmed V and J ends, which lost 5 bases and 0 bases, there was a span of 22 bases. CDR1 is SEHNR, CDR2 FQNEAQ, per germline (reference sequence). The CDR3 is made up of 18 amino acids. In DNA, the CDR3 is TGTGCCAGCAGCCGACTATCCCTCAAGGGGGGGATGAACACTGAAGCTTTCTTT. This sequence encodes CASSRLSLKGGMNTEAFF.

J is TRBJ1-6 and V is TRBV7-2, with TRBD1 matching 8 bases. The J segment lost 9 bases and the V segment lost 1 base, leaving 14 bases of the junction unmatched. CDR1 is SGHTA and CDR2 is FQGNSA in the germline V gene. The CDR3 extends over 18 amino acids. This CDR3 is CASSLDGTGLISSSPLHF. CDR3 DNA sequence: TGTGCCAGCAGCTTAGATGGGACAGGTCTAATTTCGAGTTCACCCCTCCACTTT.

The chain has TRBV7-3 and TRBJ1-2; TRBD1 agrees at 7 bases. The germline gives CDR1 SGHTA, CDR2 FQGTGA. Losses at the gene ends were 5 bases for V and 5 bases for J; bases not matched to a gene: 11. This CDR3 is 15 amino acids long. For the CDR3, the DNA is TGTGCCAGCAGCCCCGACGACAGGGTGTCTTATGGCTACACCTTC. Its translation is CASSPDDRVSYGYTF.

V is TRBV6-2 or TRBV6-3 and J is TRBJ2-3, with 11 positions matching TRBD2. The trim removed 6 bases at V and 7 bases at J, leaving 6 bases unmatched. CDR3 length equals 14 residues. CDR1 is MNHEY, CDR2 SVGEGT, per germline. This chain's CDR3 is CASSPSGGTNTQYF. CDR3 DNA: TGTGCCAGCAGCCCTAGCGGGGGGACGAATACGCAGTATTTT.

The DNA of the CDR3 is TGTGCCAGCAGCGGCCGACGGGGTTACGACTCTGGAAACACCATATATTTT. Translation gives CASSGRRGYDSGNTIYF. The rearrangement joins TRBV6-2 or TRBV6-3 to TRBJ1-3; D unresolved. Trimming left V 6 bases short and J 0 bases short, with 18 bases between. Germline V gene sequence: CDR1 MNHEY, CDR2 SVGEGT. The CDR3 has 17 residues.

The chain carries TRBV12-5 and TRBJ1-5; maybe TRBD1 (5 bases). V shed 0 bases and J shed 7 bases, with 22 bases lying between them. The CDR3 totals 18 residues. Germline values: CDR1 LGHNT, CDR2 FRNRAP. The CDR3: CASGLVLTRVSGSQPQHF. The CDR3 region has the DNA TGTGCTAGTGGTTTGGTATTAACCAGGGTAAGTGGAAGCCAGCCCCAGCATTTT.

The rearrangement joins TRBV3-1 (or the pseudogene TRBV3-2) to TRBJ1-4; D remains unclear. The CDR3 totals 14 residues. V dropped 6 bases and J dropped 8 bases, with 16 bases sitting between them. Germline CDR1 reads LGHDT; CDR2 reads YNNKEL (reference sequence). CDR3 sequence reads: CASRLSAAGEKLFF. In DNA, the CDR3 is TGTGCCAGCAGACTATCGGCGGCAGGAGAAAAACTGTTTTTT.

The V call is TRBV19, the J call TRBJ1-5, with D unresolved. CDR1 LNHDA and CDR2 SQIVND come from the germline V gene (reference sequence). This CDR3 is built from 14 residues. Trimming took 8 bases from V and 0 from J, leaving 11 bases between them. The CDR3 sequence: CASLRVNSNQPQHF. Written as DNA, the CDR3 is TGTGCCAGTTTGAGGGTTAATAGCAATCAGCCCCAGCATTTT.

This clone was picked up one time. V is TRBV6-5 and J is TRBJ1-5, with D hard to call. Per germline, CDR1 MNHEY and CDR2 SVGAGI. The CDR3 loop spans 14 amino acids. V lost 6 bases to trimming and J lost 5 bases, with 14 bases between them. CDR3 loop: CASRFPLLHQPQHF. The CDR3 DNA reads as TGTGCCAGCAGGTTCCCACTCCTCCATCAGCCCCAGCATTTT.

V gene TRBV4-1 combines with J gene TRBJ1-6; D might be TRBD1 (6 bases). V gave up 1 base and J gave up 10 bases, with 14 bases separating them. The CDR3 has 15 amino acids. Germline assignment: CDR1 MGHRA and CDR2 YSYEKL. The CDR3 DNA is TGCGCCAGCAGCCAAGGACAGGCAGATTCCTCACCCCTCCACTTT. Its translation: CASSQGQADSSPLHF.

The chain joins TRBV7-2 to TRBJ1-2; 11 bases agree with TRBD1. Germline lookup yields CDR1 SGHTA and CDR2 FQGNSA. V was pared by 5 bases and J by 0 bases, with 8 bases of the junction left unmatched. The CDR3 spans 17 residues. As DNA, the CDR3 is TGTGCCAGCAGCCTTGGACAGGGGGCGCCCCCTAACTATGGCTACACCTTC. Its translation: CASSLGQGAPPNYGYTF.

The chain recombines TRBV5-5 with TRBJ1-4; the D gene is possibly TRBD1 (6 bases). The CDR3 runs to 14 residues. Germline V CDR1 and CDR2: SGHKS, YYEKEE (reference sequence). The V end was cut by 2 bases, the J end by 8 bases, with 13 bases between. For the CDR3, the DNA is TGTGCCAGCAGCTTTTGGCAGGGGCGAGAAAAACTGTTTTTT. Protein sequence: CASSFWQGREKLFF.

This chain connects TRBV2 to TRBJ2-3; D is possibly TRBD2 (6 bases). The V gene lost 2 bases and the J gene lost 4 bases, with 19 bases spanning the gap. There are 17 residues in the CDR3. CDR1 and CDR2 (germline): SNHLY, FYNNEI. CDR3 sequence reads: CASSEIGGGALSDTQYF. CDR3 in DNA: TGTGCCAGCAGTGAAATCGGAGGCGGGGCATTGTCAGATACGCAGTATTTT.

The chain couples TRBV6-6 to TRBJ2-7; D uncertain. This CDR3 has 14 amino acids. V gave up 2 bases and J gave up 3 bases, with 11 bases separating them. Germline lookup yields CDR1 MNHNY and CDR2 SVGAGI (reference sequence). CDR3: CASSYRVNVYEQYF. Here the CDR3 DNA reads TGTGCCAGCAGTTACAGAGTTAATGTCTACGAGCAGTACTTC.

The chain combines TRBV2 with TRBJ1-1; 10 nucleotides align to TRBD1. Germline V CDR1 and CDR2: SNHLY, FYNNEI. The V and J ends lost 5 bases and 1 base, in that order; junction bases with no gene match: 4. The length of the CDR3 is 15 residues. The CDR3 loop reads CASSWDRGGNTEAFF. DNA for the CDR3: TGTGCCAGCAGTTGGGACAGGGGAGGGAACACTGAAGCTTTCTTT.

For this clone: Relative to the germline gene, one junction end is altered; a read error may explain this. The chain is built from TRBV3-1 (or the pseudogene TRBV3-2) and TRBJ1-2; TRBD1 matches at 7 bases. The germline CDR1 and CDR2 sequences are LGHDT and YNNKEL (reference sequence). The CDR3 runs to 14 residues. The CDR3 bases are TGTGCCAGCAGCGAAGACCGACAGGGAAGAGGCTACACCTTC. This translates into CASSEDRQGRGYTF.

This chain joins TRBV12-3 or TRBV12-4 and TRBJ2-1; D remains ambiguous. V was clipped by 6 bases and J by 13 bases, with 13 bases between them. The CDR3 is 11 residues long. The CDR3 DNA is TGTGCCAGCAGGCTCACAAATAACCAGTTCTTC. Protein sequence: CASRLTNNQFF.

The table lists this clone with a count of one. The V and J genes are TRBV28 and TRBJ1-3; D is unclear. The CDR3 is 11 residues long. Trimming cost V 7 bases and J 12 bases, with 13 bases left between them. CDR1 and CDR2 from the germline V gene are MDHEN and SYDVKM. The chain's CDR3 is CASTQTPDIYF. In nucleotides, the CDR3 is TGTGCCAGCACCCAGACTCCGGACATATATTTT.

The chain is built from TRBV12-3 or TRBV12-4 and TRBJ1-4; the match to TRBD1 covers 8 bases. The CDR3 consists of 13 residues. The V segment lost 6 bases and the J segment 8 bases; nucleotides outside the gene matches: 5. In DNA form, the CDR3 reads TGTGCCAGCAGCACCTCAGGGGGCGAAAAACTGTTTTTT. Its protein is CASSTSGGEKLFF.

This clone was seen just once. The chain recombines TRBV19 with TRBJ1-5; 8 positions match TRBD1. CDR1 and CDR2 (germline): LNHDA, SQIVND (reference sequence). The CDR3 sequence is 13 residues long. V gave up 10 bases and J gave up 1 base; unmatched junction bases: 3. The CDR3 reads CATRTGSNQPQHF. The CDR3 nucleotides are TGTGCCACAAGGACAGGGAGCAATCAGCCCCAGCATTTT.

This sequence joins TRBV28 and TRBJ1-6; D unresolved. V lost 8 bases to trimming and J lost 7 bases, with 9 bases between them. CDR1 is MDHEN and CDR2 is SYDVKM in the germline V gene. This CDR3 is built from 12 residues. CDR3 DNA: TGTGCCAGCCTCAGCGCCAATTCACCCCTCCACTTT. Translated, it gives CASLSANSPLHF.

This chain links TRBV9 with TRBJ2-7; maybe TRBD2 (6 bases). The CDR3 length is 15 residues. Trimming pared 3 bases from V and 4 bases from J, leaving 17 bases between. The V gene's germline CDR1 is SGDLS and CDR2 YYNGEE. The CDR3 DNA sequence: TGTGCCAGCAGCGCGTCAGCTAGCGCGCTTTACGAGCAGTACTTC. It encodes CASSASASALYEQYF.

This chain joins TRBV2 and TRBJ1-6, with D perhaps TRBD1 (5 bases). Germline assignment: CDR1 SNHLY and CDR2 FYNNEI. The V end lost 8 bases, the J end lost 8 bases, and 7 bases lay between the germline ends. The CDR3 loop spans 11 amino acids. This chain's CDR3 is CASAGYSPLHF. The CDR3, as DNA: TGTGCCAGCGCAGGGTATTCACCCCTCCACTTT.

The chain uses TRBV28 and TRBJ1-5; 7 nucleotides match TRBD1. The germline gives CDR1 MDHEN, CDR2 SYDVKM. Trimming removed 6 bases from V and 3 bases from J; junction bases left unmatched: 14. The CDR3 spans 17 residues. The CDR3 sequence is CASRPEQGTGFNQPQHF. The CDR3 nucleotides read TGTGCCAGCAGACCCGAACAGGGGACGGGATTCAATCAGCCCCAGCATTTT.